The following is a T cell receptor (beta chain) sequence with its context. Here immunoSEQ multiplex PCR was the method, and the copy in TCRdb shows in-frame clones only, minus some. The sample includes about 51,000 clones, more than 75% of them seen just once. This sample is drawn from a study of blood T cell repertoires in COVID-19. The ends were cut back, 0 bases at V and 1 base at J, with 12 bases in the middle. There are 16 residues in the CDR3. Germline V gene sequence: CDR1 ENHRY, CDR2 SYGVKD. This chain connects TRBV10-3 to TRBJ1-1; D remains ambiguous. This clonotype was obtained from a man between 50 and 59 years old with active COVID-19. Sequenced sample: peripheral blood. The CDR3 here is CAISESRLSSNTEAFF. In DNA form, the CDR3 reads TGTGCCATCAGTGAGTCGCGTTTAAGCTCGAACACTGAAGCTTTCTTT.